This record concerns one T cell receptor beta chain sequence. The data are from a study of control samples from healthy donors and cancer patients. The protocol was immunoSEQ multiplex PCR, while the TCRdb copy is restricted to in-frame clones and leaves out a portion. The table has about 130,000 clones, around 93% seen once. The V segment lost 4 bases and the J segment 5 bases; nucleotides outside the gene matches: 7. Germline V gene lookup returns CDR1 SGHRS and CDR2 YFSETQ. CDR3 size: 16 residues. This TCR came from a woman aged 45-65 years in good health. The gene calls are TRBV5-1 and TRBJ2-3; 13 bases map to TRBD2. The sequenced sample was blood. CDR3 coding DNA: TGCGCCAGCAGCCTGGGACTAGCGGGGACGGGAGATACGCAGTATTTT. It yields the protein CASSLGLAGTGDTQYF.